These 26 T cell receptor beta chains share one sample of origin, sequenced in a study of immune evolution from preneoplasia to lung adenocarcinoma (TCRdb year 2021). Library creation used the immunoSEQ multiplex PCR assay. The clones in this table, taken by TCRdb from immuneACCESS, are in-frame only. Not every clone is retained; where verified, under half of the shortfall comes from an unresolved V gene, and the cause of the rest is unknown. For this sample there are approximately 9,000 clones; roughly three quarters appear just once. The biggest ten clones account for about 9% of the sample. Source material: FFPE minimally invasive lung adenocarcinoma tissue. What the cell subset or site label conveys for this sample: micro-invasive lung adenocarcinoma (MIA). These TCRs come from a donor of 70 years or more with lung adenocarcinoma.

The V and J genes are TRBV10-3 and TRBJ2-1, with 7 bases matching TRBD2. The V segment lost 0 bases and the J segment 8 bases; nucleotides outside the gene matches: 4. The CDR3 is made up of 14 amino acids. Germline CDR1 reads ENHRY; CDR2 reads SYGVKD. The CDR3 coding sequence is TGTGCCATCAGTGAGTCGATCACTAGCGATGAGCAGTTCTTC. This encodes CAISESITSDEQFF.

The rearrangement joins TRBV6-6 to TRBJ2-2; no firm D call. There are 13 residues in the CDR3. The V gene lost 5 bases and the J gene lost 7 bases, with 11 bases spanning the gap. CDR1 is MNHNY and CDR2 is SVGAGI in the germline V gene (reference sequence). The CDR3 DNA reads TGTGCCAGCAGTCCCACCCATAACGGGGAGCTGTTTTTT. Its translation is CASSPTHNGELFF.

The chain links TRBV14 to TRBJ1-1; TRBD1 is a possible D gene (5 bases). This CDR3 is built from 15 residues. V lost 0 bases and J lost 0, with 8 bases in between. CDR1 is SGHDN and CDR2 is FVKESK in the germline V gene. The CDR3 reads CASSQEAGMNTEAFF. DNA of the CDR3: TGTGCCAGCAGCCAAGAGGCAGGGATGAACACTGAAGCTTTCTTT. Variable domain in full (rest from reference TRBV14 and TRBJ1-1): EAGVTQFPSHSVIEKGQTVTLRCDPISGHDNLYWYRRVMGKEIKFLLHFVKESKQDESGMPNNRFLAERTGGTYSTLKVQPAELEDSGVYFCASSQEAGMNTEAFFGQGTRLTVV.

This clone was observed a few times. This sequence joins TRBV19 and TRBJ1-1; D ambiguous. Germline CDR1 and CDR2: LNHDA and SQIVND (reference sequence). Trimming left V 6 bases short and J 7 bases short, with 18 bases between. The CDR3 has 14 amino acids. CDR3: CASSTAVGKGEAFF. The CDR3 DNA follows: TGTGCCAGTAGCACAGCCGTCGGGAAGGGTGAAGCTTTCTTT.

V is TRBV6-5 and J is TRBJ2-7; 10 bases map to TRBD1. The CDR3 has 15 amino acids. V trimming: 2 bases; J trimming: 7 bases; junction bases outside the gene matches: 8. Germline V lookup: CDR1 MNHEY, CDR2 SVGAGI. This chain's CDR3 is CASSYGDRGAWEQYF. The DNA for the CDR3 is TGTGCCAGCAGTTACGGGGACAGGGGCGCGTGGGAGCAGTACTTC.

The chain carries TRBV5-1 and TRBJ2-1; the D is unclear. The CDR3 length is 15 residues. Germline V gene lookup returns CDR1 SGHRS and CDR2 YFSETQ. Trimming stripped 5 bases from V and 4 bases from J, with 16 bases between. This chain's CDR3 is CASSRTDESYNEQFF. The CDR3, as DNA: TGCGCCAGCAGTCGTACGGACGAAAGTTACAATGAGCAGTTCTTC.

The chain joins TRBV10-3 to TRBJ1-1; no reliable D call. Germline V lookup: CDR1 ENHRY, CDR2 SYGVKD. The CDR3 extends over 14 amino acids. Trimming stripped 2 bases from V and 3 bases from J, with 10 bases between. CDR3 nucleotides: TGTGCCATCAGTGAGGAACTTATGGACACTGAAGCTTTCTTT. Protein sequence: CAISEELMDTEAFF.

This sequence joins TRBV9 and TRBJ2-7; tentative D call: TRBD2 (5 bases). Germline values: CDR1 SGDLS, CDR2 YYNGEE. This CDR3 spans 13 amino acids. Trimming stripped 0 bases from V and 3 bases from J, with 7 bases between. CDR3 sequence reads: CASSVDEGYEQYF. CDR3 nucleotide sequence: TGTGCCAGCAGCGTAGATGAGGGCTACGAGCAGTACTTC. The whole variable domain, filled in from reference TRBV9 and TRBJ2-7, reads DSGVTQTPKHLITATGQRVTLRCSPRSGDLSVYWYQQSLDQGLQFLIQYYNGEERAKGNILERFSAQQFPDLHSELNLSSLELGDSALYFCASSVDEGYEQYFGPGTRLTVT.

V usage is TRBV6-6 and J usage is TRBJ2-7, with TRBD1 identical over 8 bases. This CDR3 has 14 amino acids. From germline, CDR1 is MNHNY and CDR2 SVGAGI (reference sequence). J lost 7 bases, V lost 7 bases, and 12 bases had no gene match. The CDR3 here is CASTLADRDREQYF. CDR3 bases: TGTGCCAGCACCTTAGCGGACAGGGACCGGGAGCAGTACTTC.

The chain employs TRBV7-6 and TRBJ2-3; D possibly corresponds to TRBD2 (6 bases). Germline assignment: CDR1 SGHVS and CDR2 FNYEAQ. This CDR3 spans 14 amino acids. The V end was cut by 4 bases, the J end by 5 bases, with 13 bases between. CDR3 sequence reads: CASSSPSAGDTQYF. DNA of the CDR3: TGTGCCAGCAGCTCCCCCTCAGCGGGAGATACGCAGTATTTT.

V usage is TRBV7-9 and J usage is TRBJ2-3; TRBD1 matches 7 bases. The CDR3 extends over 15 amino acids. The germline V gene encodes CDR1 SEHNR and CDR2 FQNEAQ (reference sequence). The trim removed 3 bases at V and 9 bases at J, leaving 12 bases unmatched. The CDR3 sequence: CASSFGTAFVGTQYF. CDR3 DNA: TGTGCCAGCAGCTTTGGGACAGCCTTTGTGGGGACGCAGTATTTT.

This clone has a handful of counts. V usage is TRBV5-5 and J usage is TRBJ2-3; possibly TRBD1 for D (5 bases). Germline V CDR1 and CDR2: SGHKS, YYEKEE (reference sequence). This CDR3 is 14 amino acids long. In DNA form, the CDR3 reads TGTGCTACAAAGGCAGGGTTGGGCACAGATACGCAGTATTTT. The encoded protein is CATKAGLGTDTQYF.

This clone has a handful of counts. The rearrangement joins TRBV7-2 to TRBJ1-1; perhaps TRBD1 as D (5 bases). V dropped 4 bases and J dropped 11 bases, with 26 bases sitting between them. Germline values: CDR1 SGHTA, CDR2 FQGNSA. This CDR3 contains 16 residues. CDR3: CASSSVGGGLDRGAFF. For the CDR3, the DNA is TGTGCCAGCAGCTCAGTGGGAGGAGGCCTAGACCGGGGGGCTTTCTTT.

This clone was picked up one time. The chain uses TRBV7-3 and TRBJ2-1; 8 bases are a match to TRBD2. CDR1 and CDR2 (germline): SGHTA, FQGTGA. V trimming: 3 bases; J trimming: 6 bases; junction bases outside the gene matches: 4. The CDR3 contains 14 residues. Here the CDR3 DNA reads TGTGCCAGCAGCTTTAGCGGGACTGGCAATGAGCAGTTCTTC. It translates to CASSFSGTGNEQFF.

The chain joins TRBV6-1 to TRBJ1-2, with 9 bases identical to TRBD1. V gave up 5 bases and J gave up 7 bases; unmatched junction bases: 2. Looked up from germline, CDR1 is MNHNS and CDR2 is SASEGT. The length of the CDR3 is 12 residues. The CDR3 DNA follows: TGTGCCAGCAGTAAGACAGGGGGTGGCTACACCTTC. Protein product: CASSKTGGGYTF.

The chain couples TRBV5-1 to TRBJ1-1; D is uncertain. Germline lookup yields CDR1 SGHRS and CDR2 YFSETQ. Deletions cut 4 bases from V and 0 bases from J, with 13 bases between. The CDR3 extends over 15 amino acids. CDR3 protein: CASSPDGVLNTEAFF. The CDR3 DNA reads TGCGCCAGCAGCCCGGACGGAGTGTTGAACACTGAAGCTTTCTTT.

The chain employs TRBV9 and TRBJ2-1, with TRBD1 matching over 8 bases. The CDR3 extends over 21 amino acids. The germline CDR1 and CDR2 sequences are SGDLS and YYNGEE. V trimming: 0 bases; J trimming: 0 bases; junction bases outside the gene matches: 17. The CDR3 loop is CASSVEGRGPSSRSSYNEQFF. The CDR3 nucleotides read TGTGCCAGCAGCGTAGAGGGCAGGGGGCCGAGTAGCAGGAGCTCCTACAATGAGCAGTTCTTC.

The J gene is TRBJ2-1, the V gene TRBV10-2; 12 nucleotides match TRBD2. J lost 8 bases, V lost 8 bases, and 7 bases had no gene match. There are 14 residues in the CDR3. CDR1 is WSHSY, CDR2 SAAADI, per germline. The CDR3 bases are TGCGCCAGCTGCCGACTAGCGGGAGTGGATGAGCAGTTCTTC. Translated: CASCRLAGVDEQFF.

This chain connects TRBV7-9 to TRBJ1-5; D is possibly TRBD1 (5 bases). Looked up from germline, CDR1 is SEHNR and CDR2 is FQNEAQ (reference sequence). The CDR3 contains 15 residues. V was trimmed by 5 bases and J by 0 bases, leaving 11 bases between them. The CDR3 sequence: CASSLRGGSNQPQHF. The CDR3 coding sequence is TGTGCCAGCAGCCTTAGGGGAGGTAGCAATCAGCCCCAGCATTTT.

The chain is built from TRBV30 and TRBJ2-2; 7 bases are a match to TRBD1. The J segment lost 6 bases and the V segment lost 7 bases, leaving 8 bases of the junction unmatched. Germline CDR1 reads GTSNPN; CDR2 reads SVGIG (reference sequence). CDR3 length equals 13 residues. CDR3: CAYSNRGPGELFF. DNA of the CDR3: TGTGCCTACTCGAACAGGGGCCCCGGGGAGCTGTTTTTT.

The chain joins TRBV7-6 to TRBJ1-2; 8 bases fit TRBD1. The V gene end was trimmed by 0 bases and the J gene end by 4 bases; junction bases not matched to a gene: 4. The V gene's germline CDR1 is SGHVS and CDR2 FNYEAQ. This CDR3 is built from 15 residues. The CDR3 nucleotides are TGTGCCAGCAGCTTAGCCCAGGGGGCGAGCTATGGCTACACCTTC. Translating gives CASSLAQGASYGYTF.

The V call is TRBV6-1, the J call TRBJ1-2; D gene uncertain. V was shortened by 8 bases and J by 8 bases, with 12 bases between the two germline ends. Germline-derived CDR1 and CDR2 are MNHNS and SASEGT. The CDR3 runs 11 residues. In DNA form, the CDR3 reads TGTGCCAGCCTCAAAAATTCGGGCTACACCTTC. It yields the protein CASLKNSGYTF.

The CDR3 sequence is CASSNEFYEQYF. As DNA, the CDR3 is TGCGCCAGCAGCAATGAATTCTACGAGCAGTACTTC. The chain joins TRBV5-1 to TRBJ2-7; no reliable D call. Trimming took 4 bases from V and 3 from J, leaving 8 bases between them. Per germline, CDR1 SGHRS and CDR2 YFSETQ. CDR3 size: 12 residues.

The chain has TRBV5-6 and TRBJ1-2, with 7 bases fitting TRBD1. Germline lookup yields CDR1 SGHDT and CDR2 YYEEEE. The CDR3 extends over 13 amino acids. V trimming: 1 base; J trimming: 4 bases; junction bases outside the gene matches: 1. This chain's CDR3 is CASSLPGGYGYTF. As DNA, the CDR3 is TGTGCCAGCAGCTTGCCAGGGGGCTATGGCTACACCTTC.

This rearrangement joins TRBV6-5 to TRBJ2-1; D unclear. Trimming stripped 1 base from V and 6 bases from J, with 7 bases between. The germline CDR1 and CDR2 sequences are MNHEY and SVGAGI. This CDR3 has 13 amino acids. The CDR3: CASSYLPGNEQFF. CDR3 nucleotides: TGTGCCAGCAGTTACTTGCCTGGCAATGAGCAGTTCTTC.

This chain uses TRBV30 with TRBJ1-2, with unresolved D. The CDR3 covers 13 residues. CDR1 and CDR2 from the germline V gene are GTSNPN and SVGIG (reference sequence). Trimming took 0 bases from V and 3 from J, leaving 8 bases between them. This chain's CDR3 is CAWSVGPYYGYTF. The CDR3, as DNA: TGTGCCTGGAGTGTAGGGCCTTACTATGGCTACACCTTC.